This T cell receptor (beta chain) was sequenced for a study of neurological immune-mediated disorders. From germline, CDR1 is SGHRS and CDR2 YFSETQ. This CDR3 contains 12 residues. The germline V and J ends were trimmed by 0 bases and 6 bases, with 4 bases remaining between them. Study findings and constraints: CDR3 amino acid sequences found in expanded clones were never shared across subjects, suggesting private repertoires in all groups.

The method for making cDNA was 5'RACE, and it used 10-nucleotide random UMIs. Whenever a sequencing run was performed, it yielded over 170 million TCR-beta sequences from 15-18 subjects. MiXCR, applied by TCRdb to the 5' RACE reads, yields one record per CDR3 protein. Counted here are tens of thousands of distinct CDR3 sequences, 10% to 13% occurring once; the ten biggest clones make up around a tenth. Noted time point: longitudinal time-point 1 (baseline). This clonotype was picked up many times. Its antigen is not known. Sequencing input: PBMCs. The receptor's source is a young man in good health. J is TRBJ2-1 and V is TRBV5-1, with D unclear. In DNA form, the CDR3 reads TGCGCCAGCAGCTTGGGGACCAATGAGCAGTTCTTC. Protein product: CASSLGTNEQFF.